This TCR beta chain stems from a study of sequential checkpoint blockade in melanoma. At the level of the study: Maintenance nivolumab came after either treatment sequence.

Using immunoSEQ multiplex PCR, the repertoire was profiled, and TCRdb retains in-frame clones only, with some absent. Of about 27,000 clones in the sample, 60% to 80% were seen once. Treatment indicated: randomized to nivolumab then ipilimumab (arm A) or the reverse (arm B). This clone was picked up a small number of times. Losses at the gene ends were 0 bases for V and 7 bases for J; bases not matched to a gene: 6. This CDR3 comprises 16 residues. Germline lookup yields CDR1 SGHKS and CDR2 YYEKEE (reference sequence). The specimen was CD8+ T cells sorted from blood (inferred from file names), collected from a patient given nivolumab and ipilimumab in sequence. This chain connects TRBV5-5 to TRBJ2-2, with TRBD1 matching over 10 bases. The origin of this receptor is a human donor with melanoma. This CDR3 reads CASSLVPGQGYGELFF. The DNA of the CDR3 is TGTGCCAGCAGCTTGGTTCCGGGACAGGGGTACGGGGAGCTGTTTTTT.